The 5 T cell receptor beta chains reported below all come from one sample, sequenced in a study of CD8 T cells in ankylosing spondylitis. General study points: The study identified a TCR beta motif of several highly homologous variants that appeared characteristic of ankylosing spondylitis blood.

These TCRs' antigens remain unknown. TCRdb re-called the 5' RACE reads through MiXCR, storing one row per CDR3 protein. The data contain 300,000 to 400,000 distinct CDR3 sequences, about 20% of them singletons. Input material: blood, either unsorted or a sorted T cell fraction (not recorded which). The receptors stem from a male donor with ankylosing spondylitis.

The chain employs TRBV20-1 and TRBJ2-2, with D perhaps TRBD1 or TRBD2 (6 bases each). V lost 0 bases to trimming and J lost 4 bases, with 15 bases between them. The germline CDR1 and CDR2 sequences are DFQATT and SNEGSKA (reference sequence). The CDR3 spans 16 residues. The CDR3 DNA reads TGCAGTGCTAGAGACCCGGGGGCGCCAAGCACCGGGGAGCTGTTTTTT. Encoded protein: CSARDPGAPSTGELFF.

This clonotype was recorded a few times. This sequence joins TRBV5-1 and TRBJ2-4; D may correspond to TRBD1 or TRBD2 (6 bases each). The CDR3 is 15 residues long. Germline V lookup: CDR1 SGHRS, CDR2 YFSETQ. Deletions cut 3 bases from V and 6 bases from J, with 16 bases between. The CDR3 region is CASSWGASAPNIQYF. CDR3 in DNA: TGCGCCAGCAGCTGGGGGGCCTCGGCCCCAAACATTCAGTACTTC.

The chain uses TRBV3-1 and TRBJ2-5; 9 bases map to TRBD2. The CDR3 consists of 17 residues. Germline V gene sequence: CDR1 LGHDT, CDR2 YNNKEL (reference sequence). Trimming removed 1 base from V and 0 bases from J; junction bases left unmatched: 6. CDR3 loop: CASSQGLTSGYQETQYF. CDR3 coding DNA: TGTGCCAGCAGCCAAGGTCTAACTAGCGGGTACCAAGAGACCCAGTACTTC.

This clonotype was recorded a few times. The chain is built from TRBV2 and TRBJ2-1; TRBD2 aligns across 11 bases. Unmatched junction bases numbered 7, after V lost 1 base and J lost 5 bases. CDR1 is SNHLY and CDR2 is FYNNEI in the germline V gene. The CDR3 is 17 residues long. For the CDR3, the DNA is TGTGCCAGCAGTGAAGGGAGACTAGCGGGACAAAACAATGAGCAGTTCTTC. It specifies CASSEGRLAGQNNEQFF.

The chain recombines TRBV6-2 or TRBV6-3 with TRBJ2-3; TRBD1 might be the D (5 bases). The CDR3 has 15 residues. Germline V gene data show CDR1 as MNHEY and CDR2 as SVGEGT. Between the trimmed V and J ends, which lost 5 bases and 7 bases, there was a span of 19 bases. CDR3: CASSPPRTILNTQYF. The CDR3 DNA reads TGTGCCAGCAGTCCGCCCCGGACAATACTTAATACGCAGTATTTT.